One and the same sample provided the 29 T cell receptor beta chains below, sequenced in a study of blood T cells in healthy people across ages. PCR was performed a second time for roughly 7 to 12 cycles using a sample-barcoded 5' primer and a J-beta primer mix. TCRdb fed the 5' RACE reads into MiXCR, producing one record per CDR3 protein. The sample shows about 1.4 million distinct CDR3 sequences, 55% to 75% of them seen only once. Input material: blood. The receptors originated from a man between 18 and 29 years old in good health.

This clonotype was picked up one time. The rearrangement uses TRBV5-1 and TRBJ1-3, with a possible D match to TRBD1 (5 bases). CDR1 and CDR2 (germline): SGHRS, YFSETQ. The ends were cut back, 0 bases at V and 4 bases at J, with 14 bases in the middle. The CDR3 runs to 16 residues. CDR3 nucleotide sequence: TGCGCCAGCAGCTTGGCCGGGGCTCGGGGAGGAAACACCATATATTTT. Residues: CASSLAGARGGNTIYF.

This clonotype was seen many times. This chain links TRBV12-3 or TRBV12-4 with TRBJ2-7; either TRBD1 or TRBD2 may fit D (5 bases each). V lost 6 bases, J lost 4 bases, and 10 bases lay in between. The CDR3 loop spans 12 amino acids. CDR3 region: CASSLGRYEQYF. The CDR3, as DNA: TGTGCCAGCAGCTTGGGACGATACGAGCAGTACTTC.

The chain is built from TRBV20-1 and TRBJ2-3; the D call may be TRBD1 or TRBD2 (6 bases each). Germline assignment: CDR1 DFQATT and CDR2 SNEGSKA (reference sequence). V was trimmed by 6 bases and J by 4 bases, leaving 14 bases between them. CDR3 length: 13 residues. The CDR3, as DNA: TGCAGTGCAGGGGGGCCGGCTGCAGATACGCAGTATTTT. It codes for CSAGGPAADTQYF.

This clonotype was seen once. The rearrangement uses TRBV6-6 and TRBJ2-1; D unclear. The J call may not be correct, given that the DNA end is closer to TRBJ2-7. Germline lookup yields CDR1 MNHNY and CDR2 SVGAGI (reference sequence). This CDR3 spans 16 amino acids. CDR3 residues: CASSGTFIIGLDEQYF. The DNA for the CDR3 is TGTGCCAGCAGCGGAACCTTTATTATCGGGCTAGACGAGCAGTACTTC.

This rearrangement joins TRBV7-9 to TRBJ2-1, with D uncertain. The CDR3 extends over 15 amino acids. V lost 4 bases, J lost 2 bases, and 12 bases lay in between. Germline V gene lookup returns CDR1 SEHNR and CDR2 FQNEAQ (reference sequence). The CDR3 loop reads CASSSSLLPYNEQFF. DNA of the CDR3: TGTGCCAGCAGCTCCAGCTTACTACCCTACAATGAGCAGTTCTTC.

There are a few counts of this clonotype. The V gene is TRBV7-2, the J gene TRBJ2-5; D not certain. Germline loops: CDR1 SGHTA, CDR2 FQGNSA. The CDR3 covers 14 residues. V gave up 3 bases and J gave up 4 bases, with 12 bases separating them. In DNA form, the CDR3 reads TGTGCCAGCAGCTTCATCCCTAGAGGAGAGACCCAGTACTTC. Translating gives CASSFIPRGETQYF.

Note on this clonotype: At one of its ends the junction is not consistent with the germline gene, which may arise from a read error. The chain recombines TRBV7-7 with TRBJ2-5, with 14 bases that match TRBD2. CDR1 is SSHAT, CDR2 FNYEAQ, per germline (reference sequence). The CDR3 runs 16 residues. The CDR3 protein is CASSEGLAGVRETRYF. The CDR3 DNA reads TGTGCCAGCAGCGAGGGACTAGCGGGAGTTCGAGAGACCCGGTACTTC.

V and J are TRBV7-2 and TRBJ2-7; TRBD2 aligns across 7 bases. The CDR3 is made up of 14 amino acids. With 5 bases clipped from V and 1 base from J, the junction kept 5 bases outside the gene matches. CDR1 is SGHTA, CDR2 FQGNSA, per germline. The CDR3 sequence is CASSRVGGSYEQYF. CDR3 DNA sequence: TGTGCCAGCAGCCGAGTCGGGGGGTCCTACGAGCAGTACTTC.

This clonotype was counted between two and nine times. The chain couples TRBV4-1 to TRBJ2-7, with 7 bases that match TRBD2. V shed 1 base and J 3 bases; nucleotides not matched to a gene: 9. CDR1 MGHRA and CDR2 YSYEKL come from the germline V gene. The length of the CDR3 is 16 residues. The CDR3 protein is CASSQVDVTGGYEQYF. CDR3 nucleotide sequence: TGCGCCAGCAGCCAAGTCGACGTGACGGGGGGCTACGAGCAGTACTTC.

The chain has TRBV2 and TRBJ2-4; D is perhaps TRBD1 or TRBD2 (5 bases each). The DNA end is a closer match to TRBJ2-7, so the J assignment may be wrong. The CDR3 sequence is 14 residues long. The germline gives CDR1 SNHLY, CDR2 FYNNEI. The CDR3 region has the DNA TGTGCCAGCAGTGAATCCGACAGCGGATACGAGCAGTACTTC. Amino acid sequence: CASSESDSGYEQYF.

The V and J genes are TRBV7-2 and TRBJ1-2, with TRBD1 as a possible D gene (5 bases). This CDR3 region has 14 residues. Between the trimmed V and J ends, which lost 2 bases and 8 bases, there was a span of 15 bases. The germline V gene has CDR1 SGHTA and CDR2 FQGNSA. CDR3 in DNA: TGTGCCAGCAGCTTACCCCAGGGACTGGAGGGCTACACCTTC. Amino acid sequence: CASSLPQGLEGYTF.

The rearrangement links TRBV11-2 to TRBJ2-3; the D gene is possibly TRBD1 (5 bases). The germline V and J ends were trimmed by 1 base and 5 bases, with 13 bases remaining between them. Germline lookup yields CDR1 SGHAT and CDR2 FQNNGV. The CDR3 is 15 residues long. CDR3 region: CASSLGSTGRDTQYF. CDR3 in DNA: TGTGCCAGCAGCTTAGGGAGCACAGGAAGAGATACGCAGTATTTT.

J is TRBJ1-1 and V is TRBV9; possible D gene TRBD1, 6 bases. Germline CDR1 is SGDLS and CDR2 is YYNGEE. The CDR3 totals 15 residues. Trimming stripped 1 base from V and 10 bases from J, with 20 bases between. The CDR3 bases are TGTGCCAGCAGCGTAAGTTGGGGGGCGGACGCTGGAGCTTTCTTT. It encodes CASSVSWGADAGAFF.

This rearrangement joins TRBV7-2 to TRBJ2-4, with 10 positions matching TRBD2. TRBJ2-7 explains the end of the DNA better; the J call may be wrong. CDR3 length: 15 residues. Germline loops: CDR1 SGHTA, CDR2 FQGNSA. CDR3 nucleotide sequence: TGTGCCAGCAGCTTAGCACTAGCGGGAAGTCGCGAGCAGTACTTC. Translation gives CASSLALAGSREQYF.

The chain uses TRBV5-1 and TRBJ2-5; D ambiguous. The CDR3 is 13 residues long. The germline gives CDR1 SGHRS, CDR2 YFSETQ. Trimming pared 2 bases from V and 5 bases from J, leaving 10 bases between. The CDR3 DNA reads as TGCGCCAGCAGCTTCAACACGGGCGAGACCCAGTACTTC. This encodes CASSFNTGETQYF.

This clonotype was observed once. The CDR3 region is CASPYRSRSSYNEQFF. The CDR3 coding sequence is TGCGCCAGCCCTTATCGGTCGAGGAGCTCCTACAATGAGCAGTTCTTC. The V and J genes are TRBV23-1 and TRBJ2-1; no clear D gene. TRBV23-1 falls under the ORF class, with uncertain function. Between the trimmed V and J ends, which lost 8 bases and 0 bases, there was a span of 17 bases. The CDR3 runs 16 residues.

The chain combines TRBV30 with TRBJ2-5; 7 nucleotides match TRBD2. The DNA end is more similar to TRBJ2-7, so the J call may be wrong. This CDR3 contains 13 residues. Germline V CDR1 and CDR2: GTSNPN, SVGIG (reference sequence). CDR3 bases: TGTGCCTGGAGTGTTGCGGGGGAGGGCGAGCAGTACTTC. Residues: CAWSVAGEGEQYF.

The gene calls are TRBV14 and TRBJ2-7, with D tentatively TRBD1 or TRBD2 (5 bases each). The end of the DNA aligns better with TRBJ2-4, so the J call may be wrong. The V gene's germline CDR1 is SGHDN and CDR2 FVKESK. The length of the CDR3 is 14 residues. The CDR3 nucleotides read TGTGCCAGCGGCGGACGGGGCAACCACAACATTCAGTACTTC. Translated: CASGGRGNHNIQYF.

Turning to this clonotype: An end of the junction does not agree with germline; a read error may underlie this. This chain connects TRBV12-3 or TRBV12-4 to TRBJ2-3, with 11 bases that match TRBD2. The CDR3 consists of 16 residues. The DNA for the CDR3 is TGTGCCAGCAGAGCGCCGGGACTAGCGGACACAAATACGCAGTATTTT. This gives the protein CASRAPGLADTNTQYF.

This rearrangement joins TRBV5-6 to TRBJ1-4; possible D gene TRBD1, 6 bases. Deletions cut 1 base from V and 8 bases from J, with 9 bases between. CDR3 length: 13 amino acids. Germline V lookup: CDR1 SGHDT, CDR2 YYEEEE. The CDR3 here is CASSLPGDEKLFF. The CDR3 DNA is TGTGCCAGCAGCTTGCCAGGGGACGAAAAACTGTTTTTT.

V gene TRBV9 combines with J gene TRBJ2-1, with D maybe TRBD2 (8 bases). Trimming removed 7 bases from V and 4 bases from J, with 18 bases in between. This CDR3 is 15 amino acids long. In germline, CDR1 is SGDLS, CDR2 YYNGEE. As DNA, the CDR3 is TGTGCCAGCCAGGGGGGGGGACTAGGGTACAATGAGCAGTTCTTC. Protein product: CASQGGGLGYNEQFF.

This clonotype is a singleton in its sample. The CDR3 protein is CASKGDGSSYEQYF. CDR3 DNA: TGTGCCAGCAAGGGTGACGGGAGCTCCTACGAGCAGTACTTC. This chain connects TRBV12-3 or TRBV12-4 to TRBJ2-7; TRBD2 might be the D (6 bases). The germline V and J ends were trimmed by 7 bases and 0 bases, with 13 bases remaining between them. The CDR3 spans 14 residues.

The chain links TRBV20-1 to TRBJ2-7; no firm D call. V lost 0 bases and J lost 3, with 24 bases in between. Germline lookup yields CDR1 DFQATT and CDR2 SNEGSKA (reference sequence). CDR3 length equals 18 residues. In nucleotides, the CDR3 is TGCAGTGCTAGAGATTTGGCATCATGGCCCCAAACGGTCTACGAGCAGTACTTC. This translates into CSARDLASWPQTVYEQYF.

V usage is TRBV12-3 or TRBV12-4 and J usage is TRBJ2-3; 8 bases line up with TRBD2. V gave up 3 bases and J gave up 3 bases; unmatched junction bases: 5. This CDR3 comprises 15 residues. CDR3 in DNA: TGTGCCAGCAGTTTCGGCGGGGGGCTAACAGATACGCAGTATTTT. This encodes CASSFGGGLTDTQYF.

There are many counts of this clonotype. The V gene is TRBV27, the J gene TRBJ2-1, with D perhaps matching TRBD2 (6 bases). The CDR3 runs to 15 residues. Trimming took off 3 bases at V and 1 base at J, with 10 bases between the two ends. The V gene's germline CDR1 is MNHEY and CDR2 SMNVEV (reference sequence). CDR3 nucleotides: TGTGCCAGCAGTTTCTCCGGGGGTTCCTACAATGAGCAGTTCTTC. Its translation is CASSFSGGSYNEQFF.

This chain connects TRBV5-1 to TRBJ1-1; D possibly corresponds to TRBD1 (5 bases). The germline CDR1 and CDR2 sequences are SGHRS and YFSETQ. V gave up 4 bases and J gave up 2 bases, with 12 bases separating them. CDR3 length: 14 residues. The CDR3 nucleotides are TGCGCCAGCAGCCCGCATGGACAAAACACTGAAGCTTTCTTT. This sequence encodes CASSPHGQNTEAFF.

The V call is TRBV29-1, the J call TRBJ1-5; no reliable D call. Germline lookup yields CDR1 SQVTM and CDR2 ANQGSEA. The CDR3 is made up of 11 amino acids. Trimming removed 4 bases from V and 3 bases from J, with 4 bases in between. CDR3 DNA: TGCAGCGTTGGGGCCAATCAGCCCCAGCATTTT. Protein: CSVGANQPQHF.

The chain combines TRBV21-1 with TRBJ2-5; the D call in the table, TRBD1, was not verified against the DNA. TRBV21-1 represents a pseudogene. This CDR3 has 17 residues. CDR3 region: CASSPPPRGNFQETQYF. The DNA for the CDR3 is TGTGCCAGCAGCCCCCCACCGAGGGGAAACTTCCAAGAGACCCAGTACTTC.

V usage is TRBV3-1 and J usage is TRBJ1-1; D is undetermined. Germline CDR1 reads LGHDT; CDR2 reads YNNKEL (reference sequence). CDR3 length equals 13 residues. V was shortened by 3 bases and J by 6 bases, with 11 bases between the two germline ends. DNA of the CDR3: TGTGCCAGCAGCCAGAAAGGTAGAGCTGAAGCTTTCTTT. Its protein product is CASSQKGRAEAFF.